Here is one T cell receptor beta chain with its context. This CDR3 is built from 15 residues. Germline CDR1 is SGHVS and CDR2 is FNYEAQ. The V and J ends lost 4 bases and 4 bases, in that order; junction bases with no gene match: 3. This sample was included in a study of blood T cell repertoires in COVID-19. Across the whole study: COVID-19 samples collected from the United States, Italy and Spain covered acute and convalescent phases. Sources were T cells, B-cell-depleted T cells, or PBMCs; the material itself was cDNA or gDNA.

Authors' analysis steps: Reference gene primer amplification in the assay estimated nucleated cell counts. Libraries were prepared by immunoSEQ multiplex PCR; TCRdb keeps only in-frame clonotypes and omits some of them. V and J calls and clone size are as listed in that table; D and trimming were resolved from the DNA. The sample holds about 300,000 clones; approximately 88% are singletons and the top ten take approximately 6.6%. This clonotype was sampled from a woman aged 25-40 years who had recovered from COVID-19. Source material: peripheral blood. The chain carries TRBV7-6 and TRBJ2-3, with 12 bases identical to TRBD2. CDR3 nucleotide sequence: TGTGCCAGCAGCTCTAGCGGGGGGGATCCAGATACGCAGTATTTT. The encoded protein is CASSSSGGDPDTQYF.